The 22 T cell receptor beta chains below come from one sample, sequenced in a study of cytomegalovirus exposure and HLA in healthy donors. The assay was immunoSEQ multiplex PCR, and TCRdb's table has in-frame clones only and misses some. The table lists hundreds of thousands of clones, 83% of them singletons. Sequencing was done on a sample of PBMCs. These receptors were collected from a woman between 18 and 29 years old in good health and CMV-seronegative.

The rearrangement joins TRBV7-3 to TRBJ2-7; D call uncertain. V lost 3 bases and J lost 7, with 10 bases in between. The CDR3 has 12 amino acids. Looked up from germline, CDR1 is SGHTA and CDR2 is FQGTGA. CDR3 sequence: CASSFGSGEQYF. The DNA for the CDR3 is TGTGCCAGCAGCTTTGGATCTGGGGAGCAGTACTTC.

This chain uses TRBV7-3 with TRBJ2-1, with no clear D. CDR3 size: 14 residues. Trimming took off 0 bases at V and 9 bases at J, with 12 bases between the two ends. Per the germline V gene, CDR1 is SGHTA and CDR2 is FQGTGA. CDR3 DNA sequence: TGTGCCAGCAGCTTAACGAGCCCAATAGGTGAGCAGTTCTTC. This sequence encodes CASSLTSPIGEQFF.

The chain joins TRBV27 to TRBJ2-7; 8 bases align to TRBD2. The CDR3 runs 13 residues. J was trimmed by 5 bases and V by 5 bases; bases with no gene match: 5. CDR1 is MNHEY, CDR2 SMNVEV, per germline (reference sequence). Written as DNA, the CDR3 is TGTGCCAGCAGTGGGTTACTAGCGGACGAGCAGTACTTC. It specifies CASSGLLADEQYF.

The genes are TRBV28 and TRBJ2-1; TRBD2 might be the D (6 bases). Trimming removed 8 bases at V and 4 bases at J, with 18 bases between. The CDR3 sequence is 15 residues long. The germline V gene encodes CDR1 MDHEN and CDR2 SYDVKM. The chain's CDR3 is CASRLGLASYNEQFF. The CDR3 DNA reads TGTGCCAGCCGACTAGGACTCGCGAGTTACAATGAGCAGTTCTTC.

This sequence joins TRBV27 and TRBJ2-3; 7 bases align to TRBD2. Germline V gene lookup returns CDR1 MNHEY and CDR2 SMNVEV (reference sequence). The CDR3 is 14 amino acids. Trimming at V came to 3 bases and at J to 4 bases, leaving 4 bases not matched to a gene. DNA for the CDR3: TGTGCCAGCAGTTTCTGGGGGGGGGCAGATACGCAGTATTTT. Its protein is CASSFWGGADTQYF.

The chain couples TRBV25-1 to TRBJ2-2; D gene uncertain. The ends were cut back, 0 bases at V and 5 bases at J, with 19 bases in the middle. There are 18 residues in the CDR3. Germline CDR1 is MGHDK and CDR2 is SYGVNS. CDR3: CASSEYMGQSGRTGELFF. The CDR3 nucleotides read TGTGCCAGCAGTGAATATATGGGTCAGAGTGGTAGGACCGGGGAGCTGTTTTTT.

The DNA of the CDR3 is TGTGCCAGCAGTGAGGAGCAGGGGTCCAATGAGCAGTTCTTC. Its protein product is CASSEEQGSNEQFF. The V and J genes are TRBV2 and TRBJ2-1, with D possibly matching TRBD1 (6 bases). V gave up 3 bases and J gave up 6 bases, with 12 bases separating them. Germline loops: CDR1 SNHLY, CDR2 FYNNEI. The CDR3 is 14 amino acids.

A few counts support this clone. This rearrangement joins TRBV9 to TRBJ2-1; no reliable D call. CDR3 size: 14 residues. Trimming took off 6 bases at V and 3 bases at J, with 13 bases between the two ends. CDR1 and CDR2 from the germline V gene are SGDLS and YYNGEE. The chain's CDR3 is CASTRVSDYNEQFF. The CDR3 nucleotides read TGTGCCAGCACCCGAGTTTCGGACTACAATGAGCAGTTCTTC.

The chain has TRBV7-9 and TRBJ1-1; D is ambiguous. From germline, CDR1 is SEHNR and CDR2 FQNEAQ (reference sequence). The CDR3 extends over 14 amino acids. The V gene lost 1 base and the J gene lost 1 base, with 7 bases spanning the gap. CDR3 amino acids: CASSLESANTEAFF. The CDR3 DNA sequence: TGTGCCAGCAGCTTAGAATCAGCGAACACTGAAGCTTTCTTT.

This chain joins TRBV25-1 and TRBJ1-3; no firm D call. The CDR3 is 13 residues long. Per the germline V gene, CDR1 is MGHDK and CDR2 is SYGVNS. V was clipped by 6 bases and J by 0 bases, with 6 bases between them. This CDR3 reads CASSLDSGNTIYF. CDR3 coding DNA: TGTGCCAGCAGCCTGGACTCTGGAAACACCATATATTTT.

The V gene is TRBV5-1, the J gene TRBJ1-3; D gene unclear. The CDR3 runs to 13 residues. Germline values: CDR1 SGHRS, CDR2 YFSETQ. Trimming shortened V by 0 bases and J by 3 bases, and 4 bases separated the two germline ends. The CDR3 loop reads CASSLARGNTIYF. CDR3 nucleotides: TGCGCCAGCAGCTTGGCCCGTGGAAACACCATATATTTT. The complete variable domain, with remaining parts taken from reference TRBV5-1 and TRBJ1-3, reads KAGVTQTPRYLIKTRGQQVTLSCSPISGHRSVSWYQQTPGQGLQFLFEYFSETQRNKGNFPGRFSGRQFSNSRSEMNVSTLELGDSALYLCASSLARGNTIYFGEGSWLTVV.

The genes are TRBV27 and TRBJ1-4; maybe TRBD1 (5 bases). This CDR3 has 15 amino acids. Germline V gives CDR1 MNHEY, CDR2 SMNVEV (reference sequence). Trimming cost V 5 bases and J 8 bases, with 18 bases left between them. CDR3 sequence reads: CASSQWGREREKLFF. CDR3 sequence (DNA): TGTGCCAGCAGTCAATGGGGCAGGGAGAGGGAAAAACTGTTTTTT. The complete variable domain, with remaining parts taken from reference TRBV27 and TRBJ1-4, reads EAQVTQNPRYLITVTGKKLTVTCSQNMNHEYMSWYRQDPGLGLRQIYYSMNVEVTDKGDVPEGYKVSRKEKRNFPLILESPSPNQTSLYFCASSQWGREREKLFFGSGTQLSVL.

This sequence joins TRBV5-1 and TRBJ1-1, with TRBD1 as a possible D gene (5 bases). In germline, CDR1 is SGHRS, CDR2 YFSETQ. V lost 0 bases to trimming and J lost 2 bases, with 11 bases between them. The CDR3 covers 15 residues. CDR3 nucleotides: TGCGCCAGCAGCTTGGTAAGGGGCGGTAACACTGAAGCTTTCTTT. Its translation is CASSLVRGGNTEAFF.

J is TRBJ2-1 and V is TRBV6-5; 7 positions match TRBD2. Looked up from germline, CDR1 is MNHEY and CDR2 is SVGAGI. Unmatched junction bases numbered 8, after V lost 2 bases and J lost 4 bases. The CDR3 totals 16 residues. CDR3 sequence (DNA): TGTGCCAGCAGTTACCTCTCGGCGGGGGATTACAATGAGCAGTTCTTC. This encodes CASSYLSAGDYNEQFF.

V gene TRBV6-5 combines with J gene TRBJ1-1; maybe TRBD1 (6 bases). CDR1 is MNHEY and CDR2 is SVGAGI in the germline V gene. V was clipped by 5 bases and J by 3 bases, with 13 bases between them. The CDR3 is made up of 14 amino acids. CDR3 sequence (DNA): TGTGCCAGCAGTCGGGCGGGGGGGCACACTGAAGCTTTCTTT. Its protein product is CASSRAGGHTEAFF.

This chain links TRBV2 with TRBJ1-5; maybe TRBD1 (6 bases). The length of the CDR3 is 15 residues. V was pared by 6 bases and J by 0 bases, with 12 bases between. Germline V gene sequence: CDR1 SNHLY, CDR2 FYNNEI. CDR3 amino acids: CASRRTDHSNQPQHF. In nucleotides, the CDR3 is TGTGCCAGCAGGCGGACAGATCATAGCAATCAGCCCCAGCATTTT.

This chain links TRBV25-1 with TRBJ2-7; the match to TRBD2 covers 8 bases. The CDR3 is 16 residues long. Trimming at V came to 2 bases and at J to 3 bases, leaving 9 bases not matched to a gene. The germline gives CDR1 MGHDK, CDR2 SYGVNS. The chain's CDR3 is CASSEGLAGHHYEQYF. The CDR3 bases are TGTGCCAGCAGTGAAGGGTTAGCGGGACACCACTACGAGCAGTACTTC.

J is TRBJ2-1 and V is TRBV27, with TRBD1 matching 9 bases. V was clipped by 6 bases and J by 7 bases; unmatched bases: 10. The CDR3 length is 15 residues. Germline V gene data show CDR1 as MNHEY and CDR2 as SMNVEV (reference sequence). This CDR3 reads CASRRIRDRDNEQFF. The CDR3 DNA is TGTGCCAGCAGACGCATCCGGGACAGGGATAATGAGCAGTTCTTC.

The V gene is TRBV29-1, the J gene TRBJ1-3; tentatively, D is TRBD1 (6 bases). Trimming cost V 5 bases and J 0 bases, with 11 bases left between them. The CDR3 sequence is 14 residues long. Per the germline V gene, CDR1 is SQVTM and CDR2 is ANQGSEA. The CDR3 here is CSVLQGFSGNTIYF. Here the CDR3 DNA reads TGCAGCGTTTTACAGGGCTTCTCTGGAAACACCATATATTTT. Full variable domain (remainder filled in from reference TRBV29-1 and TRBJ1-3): SAVISQKPSRDICQRGTSLTIQCQVDSQVTMMFWYRQQPGQSLTLIATANQGSEATYESGFVIDKFPISRPNLTFSTLTVSNMSPEDSSIYLCSVLQGFSGNTIYFGEGSWLTVV.

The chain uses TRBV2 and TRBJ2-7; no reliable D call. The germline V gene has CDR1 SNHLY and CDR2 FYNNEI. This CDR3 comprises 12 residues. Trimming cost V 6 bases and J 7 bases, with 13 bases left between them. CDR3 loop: CASSPTHWEQYF. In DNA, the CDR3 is TGTGCCAGCAGCCCGACCCATTGGGAGCAGTACTTC.

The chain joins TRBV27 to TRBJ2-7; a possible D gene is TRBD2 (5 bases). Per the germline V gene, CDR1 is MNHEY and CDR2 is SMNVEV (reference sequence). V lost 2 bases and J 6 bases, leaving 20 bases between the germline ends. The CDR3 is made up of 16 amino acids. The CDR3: CASSLGWESPPTEQYF. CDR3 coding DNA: TGTGCCAGCAGTTTAGGTTGGGAGAGCCCTCCTACCGAGCAGTACTTC.

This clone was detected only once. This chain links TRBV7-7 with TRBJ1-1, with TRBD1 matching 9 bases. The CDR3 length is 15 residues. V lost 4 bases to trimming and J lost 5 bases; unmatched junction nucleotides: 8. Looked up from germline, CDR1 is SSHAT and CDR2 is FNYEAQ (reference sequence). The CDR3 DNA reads TGTGCCAGCAGCTCCTTGAGGACAGGGGAGACTGAAGCTTTCTTT. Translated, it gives CASSSLRTGETEAFF.